The T cell receptor beta chain under discussion was sequenced for a study of regulatory T cells in long-lasting Graves disease. Study-wide findings and caveats: With persistent disease, TRBV28, TRBJ1-2 and TRBJ2-5 were the favored segments. Persistent-disease Graves' patients showed less TCR diversity than new cases.

Time point of the sample: newly diagnosed GD, antithyroid drugs for less than 3 months. Isolated PBMC RNA provided the starting material for the TCR library. Germline CDR1 SNHLY, CDR2 FYNNEI. V was shortened by 7 bases and J by 4 bases, with 14 bases between the two germline ends. The CDR3 has 13 residues. Assembly of TCR beta libraries relied on iRepertoire HTBI primers together with Arm-PCR of CDR3 regions. TCRdb analysed the multiplex PCR reads with MiXCR anew, one entry per CDR3 protein. The sample has about 220,000 distinct CDR3 sequences, around 20% seen once. This clonotype has at least ten counts. Its antigen is still unknown. These records were also assigned to another study, of T cells in Graves' hyperthyroidism and ophthalmopathy.

The sample was peripheral blood mononuclear cells (PBMCs), taken at new diagnosis, from a patient treated with antithyroid drugs. This TCR was sampled from a woman younger than 45 with Graves disease. The chain couples TRBV2 to TRBJ2-7; the D gene is possibly TRBD2 (6 bases). CDR3 sequence (DNA): TGTGCCAGCATCCCTAGCGAAGGGTACGAGCAGTACTTC. This sequence encodes CASIPSEGYEQYF.